The source of this T cell receptor beta chain is a study of CD8+CD57+ T cells in acquired aplastic anemia (dated by TCRdb to the late 2010s). Regarding the research as a whole: DNA extracted from sorted CD4+ and CD8+ cells had a mean of about 3.2 ug, with a range of about 0.18 to 27.4 ug. CD8+CD57+ expansion was defined as a frequency above the mean frequency observed in healthy subjects. The investigation overall reported the following: Between patients and healthy controls, no significant difference in CD8+ Simpson's diversity was found (P=0.060). Although twenty-nine CD8+ CDR3 sequences were shared by patients and controls, these sequences appeared highly expressed in patients and within the immunodominant clones of patients.

Via the germline V gene, CDR1 is SGDLS and CDR2 YYNGEE. The CDR3 starts with the cysteine, ends with the phenylalanine, and has 16 residues. CDR3 DNA only is kept here, 48 bases in frame from base 1. At the junction V is shortened by 2 bases and J by 7 bases, with 21 bases in between. TCR beta VDJ combination and CDR3 sequence profiling used genomic DNA as the template. An Illumina HiSeq 2000 was the platform used for TCR repertoire sequencing. The original pipeline was this. TRBV/TRBJ rearrangement plots, CDR3 size and DJ length profiles, and Simpson's diversity index were used to evaluate the repertoires. The most abundant DNA sequence in the deep sequencing data was defined as the immunodominant clone. CDR3 amino acid sequences were screened for sharing across subjects and were compared with published repertoires and the VDJdb database. TCRdb trimmed public reads at Q25 via fastp, called clones via MiXCR and kept in-frame beta chains. Each record represents a unique CDR3 protein, reported with the most common genes and DNA among its rows. TCRdb's processing, not the study's, gives the V and J calls here. Here the sample has roughly 250,000 distinct CDR3 sequences; around 82% occur a single time. Jointly, the top ten make up approximately 40% of the sample.

About this clonotype itself: Its cognate antigen has yet to be identified. No quality values exist for individual bases; no much larger clone is one base distant.

Patients chosen for sequencing had shown expansion of CD8+CD57+ cells by flow cytometry. Every patient had a diagnosis of severe acquired aplastic anemia based on International Study of Aplastic Anemia and Agranulocytosis and Camitta criteria. At the time blood was sampled, none of the patients had received any therapy. In this study, sorted CD4+ and CD8+ T cells from the blood of healthy subjects and of severe aplastic anemia patients had their TCR repertoires deep-sequenced. Patients were enrolled under clinicaltrials.gov protocols 00001620, 01623167, 00001397, 00071045, 00081523 and 00961064 in the USA. Ficoll-Paque density gradient centrifugation was used to isolate peripheral blood mononuclear cells. Before DNA extraction, CD4+ and CD8+ T cells were sorted by FACS or by magnetic beads.

This TCR was recovered from a human donor with aplastic anemia. Source material: sorted CD4+, CD8+, or CD8+CD57+ T cells (not recorded which) from PBMCs. The chain links TRBV9 with TRBJ1-2, with a tentative D gene TRBD1 over 5 matching bases. The nucleotides are TGTGCCAGCAGCGTGGGGGGGGACGGGATCGTATTTGGCTACACCTTC. It specifies CASSVGGDGIVFGYTF. Supplemented by the reference TRBV9 and TRBJ1-2 proteins around the CDR3, the complete variable domain is DSGVTQTPKHLITATGQRVTLRCSPRSGDLSVYWYQQSLDQGLQFLIQYYNGEERAKGNILERFSAQQFPDLHSELNLSSLELGDSALYFCASSVGGDGIVFGYTFGSGTRLTVV.